The present T cell receptor beta chain was sequenced within a study of early T cells in non-severe SARS-CoV-2 infection. Trimming removed 10 bases at V and 6 bases at J, with 16 bases between. CDR1 is MNHEY and CDR2 is SMNVEV in the germline V gene (reference sequence). The CDR3 totals 12 residues. TCRdb re-called the 5' RACE reads with MiXCR, one entry per CDR3 protein. The data hold approximately 39,000 distinct CDR3 sequences, with roughly 4.5% observed a single time. At least ten counts were recorded for this clonotype. The TCR sequence derives from an adult who was a healthcare worker with PCR-confirmed SARS-CoV-2 infection or an uninfected control (not recorded which). Source material: whole blood. The V gene is TRBV27, the J gene TRBJ2-7; possibly TRBD1 or TRBD2 for D (5 bases each). CDR3 protein: CATMGTDFEQYF. The CDR3 DNA reads TGTGCCACCATGGGGACGGATTTCGAGCAGTACTTC.